In its sample, the clone carrying this T cell receptor (beta chain) was seen many times. The antigen remains undetermined. The data are from a study of T cells in Graves' hyperthyroidism and ophthalmopathy. CDR3 length equals 16 residues. Germline CDR1 is SGHVS and CDR2 is FQNEAQ. Trimming took off 2 bases at V and 1 base at J, with 12 bases between the two ends. Study-wide findings and caveats: Blood also carried most thyroid clonotypes expanded above 0.001.

RNA transcripts provided the source from which TCR beta CDR3 regions were amplified. HTBI primers were employed in a first-round RT-PCR of the TCR CDR3. In TCRdb, the multiplex PCR reads were re-called with MiXCR into one record per CDR3 protein. The data hold about 400,000 distinct CDR3 sequences, with around 16% observed a single time. The receptor was derived from a woman under 30 with Graves' hyperthyroidism that later progressed to Graves' ophthalmopathy. Material: blood. The chain has TRBV7-8 and TRBJ2-1, with D possibly being TRBD2 (5 bases). CDR3 amino acids: CASSLNAGRSYNEQFF. Written as DNA, the CDR3 is TGTGCCAGCAGCTTAAATGCGGGTCGATCCTACAATGAGCAGTTCTTC.